This TCR gamma chain comes out of a study of Vδ1+ human thymocytes. Study observations and caveats: The authors advised highly purified populations and single-cell validation. Thymic TRG and TRD repertoires appeared highly polyclonal, with Gaussian CDR3 length distributions. Thymic delta-chain repertoires held roughly 18% Vdelta2 sequences and few Vdelta3, despite high sort purity.

Thymocytes were sorted as CD3+ TCRVdelta1+ TCRVdelta2- after alphabeta T cell depletion. Germline values: CDR1 EGSTGY, CDR2 YDSYTSSV. This CDR3 contains 13 residues. About this clone itself: Its target is unknown. The junction and the germline gene differ at one end; a read error may be behind it.

Sequences come from RNA converted to cDNA by reverse transcription. Multiplex PCR used pooled V-gene forward primers and a constant-region reverse primer to amplify CDR3s. TCRdb reprocessed the multiplex PCR reads using CATT. The sample has about 6,500 gamma-chain clones, roughly 40% seen once. The sequenced material came from Vdelta1+ gamma-delta thymocytes from the thymus. The subset here: FACS-sorted CD3+ TCRalphabeta- TCRVdelta1+ TCRVdelta2- thymocytes. This chain connects TRGV4 to TRGJ1 or TRGJ2. TCRdb carries no J gene annotation; the J gene was assigned here by matching the DNA with germline. The origin of this receptor is a boy younger than two who had congenital heart surgery. The CDR3 bases are TGTGCCACCTGGTATGGAGGCTATTATAAGAAACTCTTT. Protein sequence: CATWYGGYYKKLF.